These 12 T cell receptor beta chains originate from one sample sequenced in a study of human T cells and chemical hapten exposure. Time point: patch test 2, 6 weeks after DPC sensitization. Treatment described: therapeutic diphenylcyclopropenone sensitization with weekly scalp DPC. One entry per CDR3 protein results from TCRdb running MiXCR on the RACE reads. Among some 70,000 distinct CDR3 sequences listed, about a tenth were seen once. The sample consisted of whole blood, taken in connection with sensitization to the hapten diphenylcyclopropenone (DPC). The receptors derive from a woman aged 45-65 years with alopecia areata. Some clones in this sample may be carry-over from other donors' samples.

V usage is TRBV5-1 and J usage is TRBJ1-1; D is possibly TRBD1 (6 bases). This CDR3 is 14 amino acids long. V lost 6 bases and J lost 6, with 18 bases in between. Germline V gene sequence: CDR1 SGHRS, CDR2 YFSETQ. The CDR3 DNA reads TGCGCCAGCACACGCGACTCACAGGGCGCTGAAGCTTTCTTT. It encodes CASTRDSQGAEAFF. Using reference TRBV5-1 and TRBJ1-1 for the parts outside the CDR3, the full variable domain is KAGVTQTPRYLIKTRGQQVTLSCSPISGHRSVSWYQQTPGQGLQFLFEYFSETQRNKGNFPGRFSGRQFSNSRSEMNVSTLELGDSALYLCASTRDSQGAEAFFGQGTRLTVV.

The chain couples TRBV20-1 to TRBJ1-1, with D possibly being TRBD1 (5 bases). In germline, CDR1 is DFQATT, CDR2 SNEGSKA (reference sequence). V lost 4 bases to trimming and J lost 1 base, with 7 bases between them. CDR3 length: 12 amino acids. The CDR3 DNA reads TGCAGTGCTATTACAGGGAACACTGAAGCTTTCTTT. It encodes CSAITGNTEAFF.

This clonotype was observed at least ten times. The CDR3 loop reads CASSYGYGYTF. The CDR3 DNA sequence: TGTGCCAGCAGTTACGGCTATGGCTACACCTTC. The V gene is TRBV6-6, the J gene TRBJ1-2; no clear D. CDR3 length equals 11 residues. CDR1 and CDR2 (germline): MNHNY, SVGAGI (reference sequence). Trimming stripped 2 bases from V and 4 bases from J, with 2 bases between.

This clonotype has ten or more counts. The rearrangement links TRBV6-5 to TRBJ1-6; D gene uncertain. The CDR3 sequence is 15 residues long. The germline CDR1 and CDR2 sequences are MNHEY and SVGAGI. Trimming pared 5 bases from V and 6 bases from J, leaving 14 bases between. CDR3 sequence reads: CASSQARGSNSPLHF. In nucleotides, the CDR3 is TGTGCCAGCAGTCAAGCCCGAGGGAGTAATTCACCCCTCCACTTT.

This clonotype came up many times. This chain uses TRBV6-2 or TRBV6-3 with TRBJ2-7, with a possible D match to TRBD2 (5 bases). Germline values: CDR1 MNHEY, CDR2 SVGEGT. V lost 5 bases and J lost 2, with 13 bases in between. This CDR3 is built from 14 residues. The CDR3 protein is CASSTSGYTYEQYF. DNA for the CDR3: TGTGCCAGCAGTACGAGCGGCTACACCTACGAGCAGTACTTC.

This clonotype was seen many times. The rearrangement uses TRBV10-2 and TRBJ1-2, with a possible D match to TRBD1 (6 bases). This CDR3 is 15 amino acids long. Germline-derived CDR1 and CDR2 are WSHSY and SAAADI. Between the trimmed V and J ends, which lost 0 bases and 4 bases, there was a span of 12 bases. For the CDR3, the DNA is TGCGCCAGCAGTGAGTCGGGGAACAGGGCCTATGGCTACACCTTC. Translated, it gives CASSESGNRAYGYTF.

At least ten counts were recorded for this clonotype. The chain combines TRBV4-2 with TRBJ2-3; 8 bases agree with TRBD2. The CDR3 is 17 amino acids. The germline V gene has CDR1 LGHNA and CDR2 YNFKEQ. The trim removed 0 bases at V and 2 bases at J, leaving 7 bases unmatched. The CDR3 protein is CASSQDLAGRATDTQYF. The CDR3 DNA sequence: TGTGCCAGCAGCCAAGACTTAGCGGGGAGGGCCACAGATACGCAGTATTTT.

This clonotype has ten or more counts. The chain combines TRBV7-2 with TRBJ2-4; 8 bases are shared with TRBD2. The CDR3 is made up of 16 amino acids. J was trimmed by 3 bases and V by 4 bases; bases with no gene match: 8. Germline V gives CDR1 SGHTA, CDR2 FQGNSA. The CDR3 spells CASSSRAGEGKNIQYF. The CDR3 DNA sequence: TGTGCCAGCAGCTCGAGAGCGGGAGAGGGCAAAAACATTCAGTACTTC.

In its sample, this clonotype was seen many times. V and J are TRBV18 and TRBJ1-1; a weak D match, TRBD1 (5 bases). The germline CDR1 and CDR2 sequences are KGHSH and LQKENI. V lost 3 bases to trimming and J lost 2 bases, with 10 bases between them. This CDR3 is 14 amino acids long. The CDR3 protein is CASSPEGRNTEAFF. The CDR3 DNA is TGTGCCAGCTCACCGGAGGGACGTAACACTGAAGCTTTCTTT. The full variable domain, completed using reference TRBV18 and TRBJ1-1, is NAGVMQNPRHLVRRRGQEARLRCSPMKGHSHVYWYRQLPEEGLKFMVYLQKENIIDESGMPKERFSAEFPKEGPSILRIQQVVRGDSAAYFCASSPEGRNTEAFFGQGTRLTVV.

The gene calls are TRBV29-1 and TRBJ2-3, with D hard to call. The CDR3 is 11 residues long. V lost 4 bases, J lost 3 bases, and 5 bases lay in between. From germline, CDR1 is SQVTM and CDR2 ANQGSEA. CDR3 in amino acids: CSVALTDTQYF. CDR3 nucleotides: TGCAGCGTTGCCTTGACAGATACGCAGTATTTT.

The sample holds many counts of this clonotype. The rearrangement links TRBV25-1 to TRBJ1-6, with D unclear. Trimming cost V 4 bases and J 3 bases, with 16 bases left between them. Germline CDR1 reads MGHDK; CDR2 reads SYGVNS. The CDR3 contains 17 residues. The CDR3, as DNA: TGTGCCAGCAGTGGCCGGGTTTCCTCTCTCTATAATTCACCCCTCCACTTT. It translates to CASSGRVSSLYNSPLHF.

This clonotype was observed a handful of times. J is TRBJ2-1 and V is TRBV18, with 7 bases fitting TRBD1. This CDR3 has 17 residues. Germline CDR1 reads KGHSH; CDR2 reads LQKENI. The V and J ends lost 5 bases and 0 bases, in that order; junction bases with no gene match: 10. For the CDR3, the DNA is TGTGCCAGCTCATCGGAGGACAGGCAGAGCTCCTACAATGAGCAGTTCTTC. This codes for CASSSEDRQSSYNEQFF.